Listed here are 26 T cell receptor beta chains from one sample, sequenced in a study of shared clonotypes between healthy human individuals. The table came from immunoSEQ multiplex PCR; TCRdb's copy has only in-frame clones and leaves some out. Among about 470,000 clones, roughly 83% were seen once, and the ten largest hold less than 15%. The source material was PBMCs. Receptors originate from a woman aged 40 to 50 in good health. Some clones in this sample may be carry-over from other donors' samples.

The chain carries TRBV7-9 and TRBJ2-7; 8 positions match TRBD2. V shed 3 bases, J shed 2 bases, and the junction held 3 bases outside the gene matches. This CDR3 is built from 14 residues. CDR1 is SEHNR, CDR2 FQNEAQ, per germline (reference sequence). CDR3 in DNA: TGTGCCAGCAGCTTTTTAGCGGGGACCTACGAGCAGTACTTC. Translated, it gives CASSFLAGTYEQYF.

The chain combines TRBV7-2 with TRBJ2-3; D is unclear. V was trimmed by 1 base and J by 0 bases, leaving 8 bases between them. Looked up from germline, CDR1 is SGHTA and CDR2 is FQGNSA. The CDR3 covers 15 residues. In nucleotides, the CDR3 is TGTGCCAGCAGCTTAGATGGCACGAGCACAGATACGCAGTATTTT. This encodes CASSLDGTSTDTQYF.

The chain has TRBV7-8 and TRBJ2-7; TRBD1 agrees at 9 bases. The V gene's germline CDR1 is SGHVS and CDR2 FQNEAQ. J gave up 3 bases and V 5 bases, and 14 bases lay outside the gene matches. The CDR3 extends over 17 amino acids. DNA of the CDR3: TGTGCCAGCAGCCCTCAAGGGACAGGGCTCGTCCGCTACGAGCAGTACTTC. It is translated as CASSPQGTGLVRYEQYF.

The J gene is TRBJ2-7, the V gene TRBV5-4, with a possible D match to TRBD1 (5 bases). Germline assignment: CDR1 SGHNT and CDR2 YYREEE (reference sequence). This CDR3 spans 14 amino acids. With 1 base removed from V and 5 bases from J, the gap between germline ends came to 13 bases. The CDR3 reads CASSLFGSGHEQYF. CDR3 nucleotides: TGTGCCAGCAGCTTGTTTGGGTCAGGGCACGAGCAGTACTTC.

The CDR3 nucleotides read TGCGCCAGCAGCCAAGGGCGTGGGGTTCGGGAGACCCAGTACTTC. Residues: CASSQGRGVRETQYF. This sequence joins TRBV4-1 and TRBJ2-5; D unclear. There are 15 residues in the CDR3. Germline V gives CDR1 MGHRA, CDR2 YSYEKL. With 1 base removed from V and 5 bases from J, the gap between germline ends came to 14 bases.

Comment on this clone: The identical CDR3 is also encoded by other nucleotide sequences in the sample. The chain uses TRBV5-1 and TRBJ2-2, with 8 bases matching TRBD1. Germline loops: CDR1 SGHRS, CDR2 YFSETQ. V was clipped by 2 bases and J by 2 bases; unmatched bases: 2. This CDR3 comprises 15 residues. CDR3 nucleotides: TGCGCCAGCAGCTTAGGACAGGGAAACACCGGGGAGCTGTTTTTT. Protein sequence: CASSLGQGNTGELFF.

This chain joins TRBV20-1 and TRBJ2-7; either TRBD1 or TRBD2 may supply D (5 bases each). The CDR3 runs to 10 residues. Germline CDR1 and CDR2: DFQATT and SNEGSKA (reference sequence). Trimming pared 6 bases from V and 6 bases from J, leaving 9 bases between. CDR3 amino acids: CSAGESEQYF. In DNA form, the CDR3 reads TGCAGTGCGGGGGAAAGCGAGCAGTACTTC.

V and J are TRBV19 and TRBJ1-5; D gene ambiguous. Germline values: CDR1 LNHDA, CDR2 SQIVND (reference sequence). The CDR3 totals 14 residues. V was clipped by 3 bases and J by 1 base, with 7 bases between them. The DNA for the CDR3 is TGTGCCAGTAGTATCCCGACCAGCAATCAGCCCCAGCATTTT. Residues: CASSIPTSNQPQHF.

The CDR3 DNA reads TGTGCCATCAGTGAGTCGGGTAGCGGGAAAGAAAATGAGCAGTTCTTC. Translation gives CAISESGSGKENEQFF. V gene TRBV10-3 combines with J gene TRBJ2-1; 8 bases are shared with TRBD2. This CDR3 spans 16 amino acids. Germline CDR1 reads ENHRY; CDR2 reads SYGVKD. The V segment lost 0 bases and the J segment 7 bases; nucleotides outside the gene matches: 8.

As regards this clone: The same CDR3 can be traced to other DNA sequences in this sample. The chain is built from TRBV28 and TRBJ1-4, with 10 bases that match TRBD1. CDR3 length: 16 residues. The junction had 8 bases not matched to a gene; V was cut back by 5 bases and J by 5 bases. Germline lookup yields CDR1 MDHEN and CDR2 SYDVKM. The CDR3 loop reads CASSLLPGQGNEKLFF. As DNA, the CDR3 is TGTGCCAGCAGTCTCTTACCGGGACAGGGGAATGAAAAACTGTTTTTT.

V usage is TRBV7-2 and J usage is TRBJ2-7; D is uncertain. Germline values: CDR1 SGHTA, CDR2 FQGNSA. This CDR3 has 12 residues. Deletions cut 5 bases from V and 7 bases from J, with 12 bases between. As DNA, the CDR3 is TGTGCCAGCAGCGATGCAGGTGAGGAGCAGTACTTC. This codes for CASSDAGEEQYF.

This chain connects TRBV9 to TRBJ2-3; weak D call: TRBD1 (5 bases). This CDR3 has 13 residues. Per the germline V gene, CDR1 is SGDLS and CDR2 is YYNGEE. With 0 bases removed from V and 10 bases from J, the gap between germline ends came to 12 bases. Here the CDR3 DNA reads TGTGCCAGCAGCGTAGCCGCCAGGGCTCCGCAGTATTTT. Protein: CASSVAARAPQYF.

This clone turned up a few times. The chain couples TRBV10-3 to TRBJ2-3, with D uncertain. From germline, CDR1 is ENHRY and CDR2 SYGVKD. This CDR3 has 15 amino acids. The V and J ends lost 0 bases and 5 bases respectively, with 12 bases between them. CDR3 coding DNA: TGTGCCATCAGTGAGTCAGGAAAGGGTGGAGATACGCAGTATTTT. This encodes CAISESGKGGDTQYF.

A note on this clone: At one boundary the junction diverges from the germline segment, which might be a read error. This chain links TRBV10-1 with TRBJ2-3; D is unresolved. The length of the CDR3 is 11 residues. CDR1 and CDR2 from the germline V gene are WNHNN and SYGVQD (reference sequence). CDR3 nucleotide sequence: TGCGCCAGCAGTGAGTCAGATACGCTGTATTTT. Protein sequence: CASSESDTLYF.

This chain uses TRBV15 with TRBJ1-4, with no clear D. The CDR3 runs to 13 residues. The germline V gene has CDR1 LNHNV and CDR2 YYDKDF (reference sequence). V lost 3 bases and J 4 bases, leaving 6 bases between the germline ends. CDR3 loop: CATSRGLNEKLFF. The CDR3 nucleotides are TGTGCCACCAGCAGGGGTCTTAATGAAAAACTGTTTTTT.

This clone has a handful of counts. The chain joins TRBV11-1 to TRBJ1-2, with D unclear. The CDR3 consists of 14 residues. Looked up from germline, CDR1 is SGHAT and CDR2 is FQDESV (reference sequence). V was shortened by 0 bases and J by 4 bases, with 9 bases between the two germline ends. CDR3 sequence: CASSLARLAYGYTF. The CDR3, as DNA: TGTGCCAGCAGCTTAGCCCGTCTGGCCTATGGCTACACCTTC. Together with reference TRBV11-1 and TRBJ1-2, the CDR3 gives the full variable domain: EAEVAQSPRYKITEKSQAVAFWCDPISGHATLYWYRQILGQGPELLVQFQDESVVDDSQLPKDRFSAERLKGVDSTLKIQPAELGDSAMYLCASSLARLAYGYTFGSGTRLTVV.

On this clone itself: This sequence may be a read error, since a much larger clone differs from it by one base. V gene TRBV25-1 combines with J gene TRBJ1-1, with 8 nucleotides matching TRBD1. The CDR3 has 17 amino acids. The germline CDR1 and CDR2 sequences are MGHDK and SYGVNS. This CDR3 reads CASSEPRTGQGSTGAFF. The CDR3, as DNA: TGTGCCAGCAGTGAACCCCGGACAGGGCAAGGTTCCACTGGAGCTTTCTTT.

The CDR3 nucleotides read TGCGCCAGCAGTCAATCGTTGGTCTTTCTTGCTAGGTCCTACAATGAGCAGTTCTTC. It yields the protein CASSQSLVFLARSYNEQFF. This chain uses TRBV23-1 with TRBJ2-1; D gene unclear. TRBV23-1 is known as an ORF, though its function is uncertain. The CDR3 is made up of 19 amino acids. Trimming stripped 0 bases from V and 1 base from J, with 19 bases between.

This chain joins TRBV5-1 and TRBJ2-7, with D perhaps TRBD1 (5 bases). V was trimmed by 2 bases and J by 2 bases, leaving 11 bases between them. CDR3 size: 14 residues. Germline V lookup: CDR1 SGHRS, CDR2 YFSETQ. The CDR3 bases are TGCGCCAGCAGCTTCACAGGTTCGACCTACGAGCAGTACTTC. Translated: CASSFTGSTYEQYF.

This clone has just a few counts. The J gene is TRBJ1-6, the V gene TRBV7-9; D is ambiguous. The CDR3 has 12 amino acids. Trimming removed 1 base from V and 15 bases from J, with 10 bases in between. The V gene's germline CDR1 is SEHNR and CDR2 FQNEAQ (reference sequence). CDR3 nucleotides: TGTGCCAGCAGCTTAGGTGGTTCCCACCTCCACTTT. It codes for CASSLGGSHLHF. The whole variable domain, remainder taken from reference TRBV7-9 and TRBJ1-6, is DTGVSQNPRHKITKRGQNVTFRCDPISEHNRLYWYRQTLGQGPEFLTYFQNEAQLEKSRLLSDRFSAERPKGSFSTLEIQRTEQGDSAMYLCASSLGGSHLHFGNGTRLTVT.

The chain employs TRBV29-1 and TRBJ2-1; no firm D call. V was trimmed by 1 base and J by 6 bases, leaving 10 bases between them. The CDR3 is 13 amino acids. From germline, CDR1 is SQVTM and CDR2 ANQGSEA. The CDR3 nucleotides are TGCAGCGTTGAAGTGACTCCCCCCAATGAGCAGTTCTTC. It translates to CSVEVTPPNEQFF.

This clone appeared once. V is TRBV2 and J is TRBJ2-2; D might be TRBD1 (6 bases). The germline CDR1 and CDR2 sequences are SNHLY and FYNNEI. CDR3 length equals 14 residues. Trimming took 6 bases from V and 6 from J, leaving 14 bases between them. The CDR3 DNA reads TGTGCCAGCAGGCAGGGGACCAACGCCGGGGAGCTGTTTTTT. Amino acid sequence: CASRQGTNAGELFF.

The chain carries TRBV15 and TRBJ2-1; D is undetermined. The CDR3 extends over 17 amino acids. The V gene lost 0 bases and the J gene lost 7 bases, with 19 bases spanning the gap. Germline values: CDR1 LNHNV, CDR2 YYDKDF (reference sequence). The CDR3 loop is CATSRDSSGLLRNEQFF. In DNA form, the CDR3 reads TGTGCCACCAGCAGAGATTCGAGTGGGCTTCTTCGAAATGAGCAGTTCTTC.

In its sample, this clone was seen once. The chain uses TRBV7-8 and TRBJ2-2, with 9 bases fitting TRBD2. Losses at the gene ends were 1 base for V and 5 bases for J; bases not matched to a gene: 11. Looked up from germline, CDR1 is SGHVS and CDR2 is FQNEAQ. CDR3 length: 18 residues. The CDR3 region is CASSLEGSGSSVTGELFF. The CDR3 bases are TGTGCCAGCAGCTTAGAGGGTAGCGGGAGTTCGGTTACCGGGGAGCTGTTTTTT.

This sequence joins TRBV18 and TRBJ2-3; D might be TRBD2 (5 bases). Germline V gene data show CDR1 as KGHSH and CDR2 as LQKENI. The CDR3 runs 15 residues. Trimming removed 4 bases from V and 0 bases from J, with 11 bases in between. The CDR3 sequence: CASSQEVSSTDTQYF. The CDR3, as DNA: TGTGCCAGCTCACAGGAGGTTTCTAGCACAGATACGCAGTATTTT.

The rearrangement links TRBV4-2 to TRBJ2-7; no clear D. Germline CDR1 LGHNA, CDR2 YNFKEQ. The V gene lost 1 base and the J gene lost 4 bases, with 8 bases spanning the gap. The CDR3 is made up of 13 amino acids. The CDR3 nucleotides read TGTGCCAGCAGCCAAGGCCCTTATTACGAGCAGTACTTC. As protein: CASSQGPYYEQYF.